The 8 T cell receptor beta chains presented below share a single source sample, sequenced in a study of shared clonotypes between healthy human individuals. Profiled with immunoSEQ multiplex PCR; TCRdb holds only in-frame clones, not every one. Seen here are some 2 million clones, approximately 95% observed once, and the top ten hold more than 0.95%. Terminally differentiated effector memory CD45RA+ cells were excluded by CCR7 positive selection of CD45RO-negative cells. Material for sequencing was naive CD8+ T cells sorted from blood. Receptors were obtained from a man between 18 and 35 years old in good health.

This chain uses TRBV9 with TRBJ2-1; D not certain. V lost 3 bases to trimming and J lost 5 bases, with 12 bases between them. Germline assignment: CDR1 SGDLS and CDR2 YYNGEE. This CDR3 has 14 amino acids. CDR3 in DNA: TGTGCCAGCAGCGCCCTGCTTAGGGACAATGAGCAGTTCTTC. It codes for CASSALLRDNEQFF.

V is TRBV19 and J is TRBJ1-1, with D maybe TRBD1 (5 bases). The germline V and J ends were trimmed by 0 bases and 11 bases, with 22 bases remaining between them. The CDR3 runs to 16 residues. In germline, CDR1 is LNHDA, CDR2 SQIVND (reference sequence). CDR3 sequence (DNA): TGTGCCAGTAGTATAGACCTTGAGTCCAGGGTCGGAGGGGCTTTCTTT. Residues: CASSIDLESRVGGAFF.

Of note for this clone: Different DNA sequences within this sample yield the same CDR3. V and J are TRBV30 and TRBJ1-1; no clear D gene. This CDR3 region has 12 residues. In germline, CDR1 is GTSNPN, CDR2 SVGIG (reference sequence). Trimming removed 2 bases at V and 4 bases at J, with 8 bases between. The CDR3 region has the DNA TGTGCCTGGAGTCCCGTGGGCACTGAAGCTTTCTTT. It specifies CAWSPVGTEAFF.

This sequence joins TRBV27 and TRBJ2-7; 11 bases line up with TRBD2. Per germline, CDR1 MNHEY and CDR2 SMNVEV (reference sequence). J was trimmed by 3 bases and V by 6 bases; bases with no gene match: 1. The CDR3 is 13 residues long. As DNA, the CDR3 is TGTGCCAGCAGGACTAGCGGGATCTACGAGCAGTACTTC. It codes for CASRTSGIYEQYF.

Worth noting for this clone: Different DNA sequences within this sample yield the same CDR3. This chain uses TRBV9 with TRBJ2-3; 9 positions agree with TRBD2. V was clipped by 3 bases and J by 2 bases; unmatched bases: 4. Germline loops: CDR1 SGDLS, CDR2 YYNGEE. The CDR3 is made up of 15 amino acids. CDR3 sequence reads: CASSEGLASTDTQYF. The CDR3 bases are TGTGCCAGCAGCGAAGGACTAGCGTCCACAGATACGCAGTATTTT. Together with reference TRBV9 and TRBJ2-3, the CDR3 gives the full variable domain: DSGVTQTPKHLITATGQRVTLRCSPRSGDLSVYWYQQSLDQGLQFLIQYYNGEERAKGNILERFSAQQFPDLHSELNLSSLELGDSALYFCASSEGLASTDTQYFGPGTRLTVL.

This chain links TRBV29-1 with TRBJ1-4, with 12 positions matching TRBD1. Trimming at V came to 7 bases and at J to 8 bases, leaving 5 bases not matched to a gene. The length of the CDR3 is 13 residues. The germline V gene has CDR1 SQVTM and CDR2 ANQGSEA. CDR3 bases: TGCAGCGGCCTCGGGACAGGGGGCGAAAAACTGTTTTTT. Translated, it gives CSGLGTGGEKLFF.

This clone appeared once. The rearrangement uses TRBV29-1 and TRBJ1-1, with 7 nucleotides matching TRBD1. The CDR3 has 13 residues. CDR1 is SQVTM, CDR2 ANQGSEA, per germline. The V gene end was trimmed by 6 bases and the J gene end by 4 bases; junction bases not matched to a gene: 8. DNA for the CDR3: TGCAGCGTCGTCACAGGGGCCGCCACTGAAGCTTTCTTT. This translates into CSVVTGAATEAFF.

The V gene is TRBV5-1, the J gene TRBJ2-3; D ambiguous. The CDR3 consists of 15 residues. CDR1 SGHRS and CDR2 YFSETQ come from the germline V gene. Trimming cost V 0 bases and J 2 bases, with 10 bases left between them. The CDR3 protein is CASSLEALATDTQYF. The CDR3 bases are TGCGCCAGCAGCTTGGAGGCTTTGGCCACAGATACGCAGTATTTT.